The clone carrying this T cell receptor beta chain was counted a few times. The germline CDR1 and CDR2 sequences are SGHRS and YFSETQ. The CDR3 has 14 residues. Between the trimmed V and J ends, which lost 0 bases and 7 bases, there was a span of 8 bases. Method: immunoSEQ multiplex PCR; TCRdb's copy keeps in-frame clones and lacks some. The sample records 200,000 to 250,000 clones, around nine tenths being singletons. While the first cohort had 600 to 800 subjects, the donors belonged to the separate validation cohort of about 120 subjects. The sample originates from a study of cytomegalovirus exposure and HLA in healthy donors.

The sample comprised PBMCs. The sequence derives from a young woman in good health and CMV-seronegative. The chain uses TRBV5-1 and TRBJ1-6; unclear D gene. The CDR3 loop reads CASSLVEGNSPLHF. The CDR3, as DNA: TGCGCCAGCAGCTTGGTAGAGGGAAATTCACCCCTCCACTTT.